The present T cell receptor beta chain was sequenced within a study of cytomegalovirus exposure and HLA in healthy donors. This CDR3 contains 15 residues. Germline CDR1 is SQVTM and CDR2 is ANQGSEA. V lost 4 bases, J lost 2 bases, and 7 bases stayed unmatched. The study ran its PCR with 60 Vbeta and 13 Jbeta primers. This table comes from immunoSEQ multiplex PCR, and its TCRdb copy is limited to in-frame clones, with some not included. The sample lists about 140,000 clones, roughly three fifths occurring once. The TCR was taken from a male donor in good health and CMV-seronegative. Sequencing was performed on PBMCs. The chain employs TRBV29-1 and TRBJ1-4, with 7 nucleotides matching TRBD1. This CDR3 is CSVASDRATNEKLFF. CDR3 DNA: TGCAGCGTTGCTAGCGACAGGGCCACTAATGAAAAACTGTTTTTT.